The TCR beta chain described here comes from a study of blood T cell repertoires in COVID-19. The wider study: Material from acute and convalescent COVID-19 was sourced from the United States, Italy and Spain. Sample material is recorded as cDNA or gDNA derived from T cells, B-cell-depleted T cells, or PBMCs.

As originally analysed: Estimates of nucleated cell counts were drawn from the amplification of reference gene primers. TCRdb's table, derived via immunoSEQ multiplex PCR, lists solely in-frame clones and lacks some. V and J calls and clone size are those listed in that table; D and trimming were worked out from the DNA. The sample records over 150,000 clones, 84% being singletons. The CDR3 is 14 amino acids. Germline CDR1 reads KGHDR; CDR2 reads SFDVKD. J was trimmed by 5 bases and V by 3 bases; bases with no gene match: 4. Specimen: peripheral blood. This chain links TRBV24-1 with TRBJ1-2, with 8 bases aligning to TRBD1. The source is a human donor in a cohort sampled during active COVID-19. This CDR3 is CATSDRTGFYGYTF. CDR3 nucleotides: TGTGCCACCAGTGATAGGACAGGGTTTTATGGCTACACCTTC.